Given below is one T cell receptor beta chain in context. The antigen is unknown. The libraries were made with immunoSEQ version 4 in survey mode. Profiling relied on immunoSEQ multiplex PCR, and the TCRdb table lists in-frame clones only, not all of them. Counted here are about 43,000 clones, around 90% occurring once; the ten biggest clones make up 1%. This nonspecific control used anti-CD3/anti-CD28 bead stimulation of CD4+ T cells. Sorting of responding CD4+ T cells relied on upregulated CD40 ligand together with CD69. Undetectable plasma HIV-1 RNA below 50 copies/mL lasted at least 4 years. This specimen comes from a study of persistence of HIV-infected CD4 T cells. Overall study results and limits: CMV- and Gag-responding cells had lower TCRbeta richness than CD3/CD28-responding cells.

From germline, CDR1 is KGHSH and CDR2 LQKENI. The CDR3 loop spans 15 amino acids. V lost 3 bases to trimming and J lost 4 bases, with 13 bases between them. The sequence derives from an adult man with HIV who was CMV-seropositive. V usage is TRBV18 and J usage is TRBJ1-3; D is unresolved. Sequencing used CD4+ T cells sorted from PBMCs after roughly 17-hour stimulation, obtained from a patient who received antiretroviral therapy. DNA of the CDR3: TGTGCCAGCTCACCGAAGAGGGCGGCAGGAAACACCATATATTTT. Translated, it gives CASSPKRAAGNTIYF.